This T cell receptor beta chain comes out of a study of T cells after yellow fever vaccination. Study in general: Fractions of low cell number were prepared using SMART-Seq v4 Ultra Low Input. Whole-study results and caveats: Faster peaking, at day 5 versus 15, marked a secondary response that was weaker.

Template switching by 5'RACE produced TCR cDNA, adding a universal primer site and UMIs. TCRdb redid the calling of the 5' RACE reads with MiXCR, one entry per CDR3 protein. The sample consists of approximately 93,000 distinct CDR3 sequences, roughly 6% of them appearing once. CDR3 length equals 16 residues. Trimming shortened V by 6 bases and J by 1 base, and 16 bases separated the two germline ends. Germline V CDR1 and CDR2: MNHNY, SVGAGI (reference sequence). Concerning this clonotype itself: What it binds is not known.

The sequence derives from a man younger than 30 who received the YFV17D yellow fever vaccine. This rearrangement joins TRBV6-6 to TRBJ2-1; maybe TRBD2 (7 bases). This sample comprised CD8+ T cells sorted from PBMCs, obtained 10 days after the yellow fever booster vaccination. The CDR3 region is CASSYKGGPSYNEQFF. In DNA form, the CDR3 reads TGTGCCAGCAGCTACAAGGGGGGGCCGTCCTACAATGAGCAGTTCTTC.